One and the same sample provided the 29 T cell receptor beta chains below, sequenced in a study of tumor and adjacent non-tumor tissue in lung cancer. This sample's RNA came from whole unsorted tissue. Three rounds of nested PCR, following a modified ARM-PCR protocol, produced the TCRbeta library. TCRdb ran MiXCR on the multiplex PCR reads and lists one entry per CDR3 protein. The table records roughly 81,000 distinct CDR3 sequences, about three fifths of them present only once. The specimen sequenced was lung tumor tissue. These receptors all come from a man in his 70s with non-small cell lung cancer.

The rearrangement uses TRBV29-1 and TRBJ1-2; D remains unclear. Germline V gene lookup returns CDR1 SQVTM and CDR2 ANQGSEA. Trimming cost V 6 bases and J 10 bases, with 18 bases left between them. The CDR3 is 12 residues long. As DNA, the CDR3 is TGCAGCGTACAATCTGATCAAGGTGACTACACCTTC. It is translated as CSVQSDQGDYTF.

The gene calls are TRBV12-3 or TRBV12-4 and TRBJ2-7; 8 bases line up with TRBD1. There are 13 residues in the CDR3. This CDR3 is CVSSLIQGDEQYF. DNA of the CDR3: TGTGTTAGCAGTTTGATACAGGGGGACGAGCAGTACTTC.

This clonotype was detected many times. The chain links TRBV10-3 to TRBJ2-1; D possibly corresponds to TRBD1 (6 bases). Trimming left V 9 bases short and J 8 bases short, with 11 bases between. Per the germline V gene, CDR1 is ENHRY and CDR2 is SYGVKD. The CDR3 consists of 11 residues. The DNA of the CDR3 is TGTGCCATTGTACCAGGGGATGAGCAGTTCTTC. Protein product: CAIVPGDEQFF.

Turning to this clonotype: Germline and junction disagree at one end, which may indicate a read error. The chain has TRBV6-2 or TRBV6-3 and TRBJ1-5; 10 nucleotides line up with TRBD1. Germline V lookup: CDR1 MNHEY, CDR2 SVGEGT. The CDR3 length is 14 residues. CDR3 in amino acids: CASGLTGGNQPQHF. Here the CDR3 DNA reads TGTGCCAGCGGCTTGACAGGGGGCAATCAGCCCCAACATTTT.

This clonotype has a handful of counts. The gene calls are TRBV30 and TRBJ2-6; D is uncertain. Looked up from germline, CDR1 is GTSNPN and CDR2 is SVGIG (reference sequence). Trimming cost V 0 bases and J 0 bases, with 3 bases left between them. CDR3 length equals 14 residues. The CDR3: CAWSVTSGANVLTF. The CDR3, as DNA: TGTGCCTGGAGTGTAACCTCTGGGGCCAACGTCCTGACTTTC.

On this clonotype itself: A read error may be the cause here, since a much bigger clone is one base away. The CDR3 does not end in the conserved phenylalanine or tryptophan, so this is likely a read error. This sequence joins TRBV7-9 and TRBJ2-7; D perhaps matches TRBD2 (6 bases). Trimming took off 0 bases at V and 7 bases at J, with 10 bases between the two ends. Germline V gives CDR1 SEHNR, CDR2 FQNEAQ (reference sequence). The CDR3 is 13 amino acids. Here the CDR3 DNA reads TGTGCCAGCAGCTTAGCGGGACTGTTTGAGCAGTACCTC. As protein: CASSLAGLFEQYL.

The rearrangement links TRBV6-5 to TRBJ1-1; D perhaps matches TRBD1 (6 bases). The V and J ends lost 7 bases and 5 bases respectively, with 17 bases between them. In germline, CDR1 is MNHEY, CDR2 SVGAGI. The CDR3 is 14 amino acids. The CDR3 region is CASTRQGLGTEAFF. CDR3 nucleotide sequence: TGTGCCAGCACTAGGCAGGGGTTAGGAACTGAAGCTTTCTTT.

This clonotype was counted a few times. This could be a read error, since a much larger clone is one nucleotide away. The chain carries TRBV29-1 and TRBJ2-5; D might be TRBD2 (6 bases). Germline V gives CDR1 SQVTM, CDR2 ANQGSEA. With 6 bases removed from V and 3 bases from J, the gap between germline ends came to 23 bases. The CDR3 runs to 16 residues. The CDR3, as DNA: TGCAGCGTGAAGCCCGGAGCTAGCGCTTTAAAAGAGACCCAGTACTTC. This codes for CSVKPGASALKETQYF.

Details on this clonotype: A much larger clone differs by one base, so this may be a read error. This CDR3 fails to terminate in the conserved phenylalanine or tryptophan, so it likely reflects a read error. V and J are TRBV10-1 and TRBJ2-2; 7 nucleotides match TRBD1. Trimming at V came to 4 bases and at J to 4 bases, leaving 3 bases not matched to a gene. Germline lookup yields CDR1 WNHNN and CDR2 SYGVQD (reference sequence). The CDR3 length is 14 residues. The CDR3 protein is CASSVGGGTGELFL. The CDR3 DNA reads TGCGCCAGCAGTGTAGGGGGCGGCACCGGGGAGCTGTTTCTT.

This clonotype has a handful of counts. The chain employs TRBV29-1 and TRBJ2-7; D remains unclear. Trimming cost V 6 bases and J 5 bases, with 11 bases left between them. This CDR3 is built from 11 residues. Germline CDR1 reads SQVTM; CDR2 reads ANQGSEA. The CDR3 DNA reads TGCAGCGTCGGGCAGAGGAACGAGCAGTACTTC. Its protein is CSVGQRNEQYF.

Notes on this clonotype: One end of the junction varies from germline; a read error may be responsible. The DNA of the CDR3 is TGTGCGAGTAGGACGTCCACTAACCATGGCTACACCTTC. Its translation: CASRTSTNHGYTF. The chain employs TRBV6-5 and TRBJ1-2; D is undetermined. The CDR3 is 13 amino acids. Looked up from germline, CDR1 is MNHEY and CDR2 is SVGAGI.

This clonotype appeared a single time. DNA for the CDR3: TGCAGCGTCTCCTATTCGGGCCGCCGGGATTATGGCTACACCTTC. Residues: CSVSYSGRRDYGYTF. This rearrangement joins TRBV29-1 to TRBJ1-2, with D unclear. The CDR3 length is 15 residues. Deletions cut 6 bases from V and 5 bases from J, with 22 bases between. Per germline, CDR1 SQVTM and CDR2 ANQGSEA.

This clonotype was seen only a few times. An end of the junction differs from the germline gene, which may be a read error. The chain has TRBV7-8 and TRBJ1-1; the D is unclear. Per the germline V gene, CDR1 is SGHVS and CDR2 is FQNEAQ. This CDR3 region has 17 residues. DNA for the CDR3: TGCGCCAGCAGCCTCCCCGAGGGCCAGTGTATTAACACTGAAGCTTTCTTT. Amino acid sequence: CASSLPEGQCINTEAFF.

In the case of this clonotype: A junction end diverges from the germline sequence, so it may reflect a read error. The chain couples TRBV4-1 to TRBJ2-2; TRBD1 might be the D (5 bases). CDR1 MGHRA and CDR2 YSYEKL come from the germline V gene. CDR3 length equals 17 residues. This chain's CDR3 is CACSHQTAGLDTWELFF. The CDR3 DNA reads as TGCGCCTGCAGCCACCAGACAGCCGGGTTGGACACCTGGGAGCTGTTTTTT.

On this clonotype itself: This may come from a read error, since a much larger clone is one base off. The chain has TRBV20-1 and TRBJ2-3; D gene unclear. Germline V gives CDR1 DFQATT, CDR2 SNEGSKA (reference sequence). The CDR3 extends over 12 amino acids. The chain's CDR3 is CRLSQSADTQYF. CDR3 bases: TGCAGATTATCGCAGAGCGCAGATACGCAGTATTTT.

On this clonotype itself: A clone one base away is much larger, so this may be a read error. V usage is TRBV5-6 and J usage is TRBJ1-1; D might be TRBD1 (6 bases). The CDR3 runs 15 residues. CDR1 is SGHDT, CDR2 YYEEEE, per germline. The CDR3 spells CDSSGGEDGYTEAFF. The CDR3 DNA follows: TGTGACAGCAGCGGGGGCGAGGACGGGTACACTGAAGCTTTCTTT.

As for this clonotype: One end of the junction fails to match germline, which may point to a read error. CDR3 sequence: CSADDQSSYNVQLF. The CDR3, as DNA: TGCAGCGCTGACGACCAGAGCTCCTACAATGTGCAGCTCTTC. The chain uses TRBV29-1 and TRBJ2-1; D is uncertain. The germline CDR1 and CDR2 sequences are SQVTM and ANQGSEA. The CDR3 has 14 residues.

This clonotype came up once. The junction and the germline gene differ at one end; a read error may be behind it. V gene TRBV11-2 combines with J gene TRBJ2-2; perhaps TRBD1 as D (6 bases). The length of the CDR3 is 17 residues. The V gene's germline CDR1 is SGHAT and CDR2 FQNNGV. The CDR3 sequence: CTSSPTGKLTGTEELFF. For the CDR3, the DNA is TGTACCAGCAGCCCCACAGGGAAACTAACGGGGACCGAGGAGCTGTTTTTT.

To note about this clonotype: Its ends do not fully match the called genes, so a read error is possible. The chain uses TRBV11-2 and TRBJ2-7, with D possibly being TRBD2 (6 bases). CDR1 is SGHAT, CDR2 FQNNGV, per germline. The CDR3 extends over 16 amino acids. The CDR3 reads CASSLGGSGGAYEQYF. CDR3 bases: TGTGCCAGCAGCTTAGGGGGTAGCGGAGGTGCCTACGAGCAGTATTTC.

As to this clonotype: Since a much larger clone is just one base distant, this may be a read error. The CDR3 spells CAGSERPRSTDTQYF. CDR3 DNA: TGTGCCGGCAGTGAACGGCCCCGGAGCACAGATACGCAGTATTTT. The chain recombines TRBV6-1 with TRBJ2-3; D is unresolved. Germline assignment: CDR1 MNHNS and CDR2 SASEGT. This CDR3 has 15 residues.

This clonotype was seen only a few times. A read error may be the cause here, since a much bigger clone is one base away. Because it lacks the conserved phenylalanine or tryptophan at the end, this CDR3 is likely a read error. V and J are TRBV29-1 and TRBJ1-1; D is uncertain. The germline CDR1 and CDR2 sequences are SQVTM and ANQGSEA. CDR3 length: 10 residues. Trimming left V 7 bases short and J 1 base short, with 4 bases between. This CDR3 is CSAENTEAFV. The CDR3 nucleotides read TGCAGCGCTGAGAACACTGAAGCTTTCGTT.

This clonotype was counted ten times or more. This chain uses TRBV6-1 with TRBJ1-6; TRBD1 matches 9 bases. CDR1 and CDR2 from the germline V gene are MNHNS and SASEGT. V was clipped by 8 bases and J by 8 bases; unmatched bases: 4. There are 13 residues in the CDR3. The CDR3 nucleotides are TGTGCCAGCGGCCGGGACAGGGATTCACCCCTCCACTTT. This sequence encodes CASGRDRDSPLHF.

The CDR3 DNA sequence: TGTGACAACAGTTATGGACGGACCTCCGAGCAGTACTTC. Its translation: CDNSYGRTSEQYF. This sequence joins TRBV6-6 and TRBJ2-7, with D hard to call. Germline V CDR1 and CDR2: MNHNY, SVGAGI (reference sequence). This CDR3 is 13 amino acids long.

The chain links TRBV6-1 to TRBJ1-1; 7 bases align to TRBD1. The trim removed 11 bases at V and 3 bases at J, leaving 9 bases unmatched. This CDR3 is built from 13 residues. The germline V gene has CDR1 MNHNS and CDR2 SASEGT. CDR3 loop: CACSRTGDTEAFF. The CDR3 DNA follows: TGTGCCTGCTCCAGGACAGGCGACACTGAAGCTTTCTTT.

In regard to this clonotype: This may arise from a read error, as a much more abundant clone is one base away. The chain links TRBV28 to TRBJ2-3, with D possibly being TRBD2 (5 bases). This CDR3 comprises 14 residues. The germline V gene has CDR1 MDHEN and CDR2 SYDVKM. Trimming pared 2 bases from V and 3 bases from J, leaving 9 bases between. The CDR3 sequence is CASSLMGETDTQYF. CDR3 bases: TGTGCCAGCAGTTTAATGGGAGAGACAGATACGCAGTATTTT. Full variable domain (rest looked up from reference TRBV28 and TRBJ2-3): DVKVTQSSRYLVKRTGEKVFLECVQDMDHENMFWYRQDPGLGLRLIYFSYDVKMKEKGDIPEGYSVSREKKERFSLILESASTNQTSMYLCASSLMGETDTQYFGPGTRLTVL.

This clonotype is deemed medium-sized (0.01 to 0.1%). The CDR3 is CASSLDRGVGKTQYF. DNA for the CDR3: TGTGCCAGCAGCTTAGATCGGGGGGTTGGAAAGACCCAGTACTTC. The rearrangement links TRBV11-2 to TRBJ2-5, with TRBD2 matching over 7 bases. Losses at the gene ends were 0 bases for V and 6 bases for J; bases not matched to a gene: 7. CDR1 and CDR2 from the germline V gene are SGHAT and FQNNGV. The CDR3 is 15 amino acids.

This clonotype has only a few counts. It is likely a read error, because the conserved phenylalanine at the end of the CDR3 is missing. The chain has TRBV6-5 and TRBJ2-5; D not certain. This CDR3 spans 13 amino acids. CDR1 and CDR2 from the germline V gene are MNHEY and SVGAGI. The CDR3: CASSYGSQETQYL. The CDR3 DNA follows: TGTGCCAGTAGTTACGGGTCCCAAGAGACCCAGTACTTA.

This clonotype appeared many times. V is TRBV29-1 and J is TRBJ1-1; no definite D call. The CDR3 has 13 residues. V lost 5 bases and J 1 base, leaving 11 bases between the germline ends. Per germline, CDR1 SQVTM and CDR2 ANQGSEA. This chain's CDR3 is CSVRRGPNTEAFF. The CDR3 nucleotides read TGCAGCGTTCGTAGAGGGCCGAACACTGAAGCTTTCTTT. The full variable domain, rest sourced from reference TRBV29-1 and TRBJ1-1, is SAVISQKPSRDICQRGTSLTIQCQVDSQVTMMFWYRQQPGQSLTLIATANQGSEATYESGFVIDKFPISRPNLTFSTLTVSNMSPEDSSIYLCSVRRGPNTEAFFGQGTRLTVV.

Comment on this clonotype: Since a much larger clone is just one base distant, this may be a read error. The chain couples TRBV6-5 to TRBJ1-6; D remains unclear. This CDR3 contains 13 residues. Per germline, CDR1 MNHEY and CDR2 SVGAGI. CDR3 amino acids: CASSLPTNSLLHF. As DNA, the CDR3 is TGTGCCAGCAGCCTTCCTACTAATTCACTCCTCCACTTT.